This T cell receptor (beta chain) is drawn from a study of blood T cells in healthy people across ages. Donors ranged from about 6 to 90 years old and were healthy Caucasians in Russia. Extracted total RNA amounted to at least 6 micrograms for each sample. The V gene's germline CDR1 is SGHTA and CDR2 FQGNSA. V was pared by 10 bases and J by 5 bases, with 7 bases of the junction left unmatched. This CDR3 contains 13 residues. In this sample, this clonotype turned up a few times. A second PCR of roughly 7 to 11 cycles used a sample-barcoded 5' primer and a J-beta primer mix. Unique molecular identifiers of 12 random nucleotides labeled each cDNA. One entry per CDR3 protein, called by TCRdb with MiXCR from the 5' RACE reads. The sample holds about 760,000 distinct CDR3 sequences; roughly 25% are singletons and the top ten take under 10%. The same data also went into a second study, on T cells of mothers and their children. Per that paper: In this cohort, donors were three healthy Caucasian mothers plus their six children.

Sequencing was done on a sample of blood. This clonotype originated in a boy between 10 and 17 years old in good health. The chain combines TRBV7-2 with TRBJ2-7; TRBD1 matches at 11 bases. The CDR3 protein is CATGDRGINEQYF. For the CDR3, the DNA is TGTGCCACCGGGGACAGGGGGATCAACGAGCAGTACTTC.